This section outlines one TCR beta chain sequence together with its context. This entry belongs to a study of OX40 agonist ivuxolimab in advanced cancers. J was trimmed by 3 bases and V by 8 bases; bases with no gene match: 7. CDR3 length: 14 amino acids. Germline lookup yields CDR1 SGHRS and CDR2 YFSETQ. Method: immunoSEQ multiplex PCR; TCRdb's copy keeps in-frame clones and lacks some. The profile shows just under 65,000 clones, approximately 84% of them singletons. This chain links TRBV5-1 with TRBJ2-7; 11 positions agree with TRBD2. The sample consisted of CD4+ or CD8+ T cells sorted from blood, taken in a trial of the OX40 agonist ivuxolimab. The sequence came from an adult with an advanced solid tumor such as melanoma, head and neck, liver or kidney cancer. CDR3 in amino acids: CASRVAGGHYEQYF. In nucleotides, the CDR3 is TGCGCCAGTAGGGTAGCGGGGGGGCACTACGAGCAGTACTTC.